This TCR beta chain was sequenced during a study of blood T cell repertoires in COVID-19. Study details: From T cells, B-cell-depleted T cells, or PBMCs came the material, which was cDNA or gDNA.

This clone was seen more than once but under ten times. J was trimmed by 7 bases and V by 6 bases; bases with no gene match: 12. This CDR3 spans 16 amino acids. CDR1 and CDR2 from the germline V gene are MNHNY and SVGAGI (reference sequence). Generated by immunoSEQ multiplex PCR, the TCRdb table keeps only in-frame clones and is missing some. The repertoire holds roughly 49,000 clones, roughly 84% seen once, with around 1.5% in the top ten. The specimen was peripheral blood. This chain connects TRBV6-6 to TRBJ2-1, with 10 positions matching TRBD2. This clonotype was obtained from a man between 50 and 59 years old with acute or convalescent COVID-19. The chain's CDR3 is CASRKGSGGALNEQFF. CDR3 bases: TGTGCCAGCAGAAAAGGAAGCGGGGGGGCGTTAAATGAGCAGTTCTTC.